This entry lists 32 T cell receptor beta chains sequenced from one sample in a study of cytomegalovirus exposure and HLA in healthy donors. This table comes from immunoSEQ multiplex PCR, and its TCRdb copy is limited to in-frame clones, with some not included. This table has 200,000 to 250,000 clones, less than 85% appearing once. What was sequenced was PBMCs. These receptor sequences come from a woman between 18 and 29 years old in good health and CMV-seronegative.

The J gene is TRBJ1-2, the V gene TRBV15, with D unclear. CDR1 and CDR2 from the germline V gene are LNHNV and YYDKDF (reference sequence). The CDR3 covers 16 residues. V dropped 0 bases and J dropped 4 bases, with 15 bases sitting between them. This CDR3 is CATSRDLTVGGYGYTF. In DNA form, the CDR3 reads TGTGCCACCAGCAGAGATCTGACCGTCGGTGGCTATGGCTACACCTTC. Based on the CDR3 plus reference TRBV15 and TRBJ1-2, the full variable domain is DAMVIQNPRYQVTQFGKPVTLSCSQTLNHNVMYWYQQKSSQAPKLLFHYYDKDFNNEADTPDNFQSRRPNTSFCFLDIRSPGLGDTAMYLCATSRDLTVGGYGYTFGSGTRLTVV.

The chain combines TRBV30 with TRBJ2-7; D is undetermined. Germline V gene lookup returns CDR1 GTSNPN and CDR2 SVGIG (reference sequence). The CDR3 covers 14 residues. The ends were cut back, 3 bases at V and 0 bases at J, with 12 bases in the middle. CDR3 bases: TGTGCCTGGAGAAGGGCAGGAACCTCCTACGAGCAGTACTTC. Translating it yields CAWRRAGTSYEQYF.

V gene TRBV20-1 combines with J gene TRBJ2-5; no firm D call. The CDR3 is made up of 11 amino acids. Looked up from germline, CDR1 is DFQATT and CDR2 is SNEGSKA (reference sequence). Between the trimmed V and J ends, which lost 4 bases and 2 bases, there was a span of 5 bases. Here the CDR3 DNA reads TGCAGTGCTACGACGCAAGAGACCCAGTACTTC. As protein: CSATTQETQYF.

The chain carries TRBV5-6 and TRBJ1-3; D is unclear. The CDR3 is 14 amino acids. V was trimmed by 0 bases and J by 2 bases, leaving 6 bases between them. CDR1 and CDR2 from the germline V gene are SGHDT and YYEEEE. CDR3 amino acids: CASSLGTAGNTIYF. The DNA of the CDR3 is TGTGCCAGCAGCTTGGGGACGGCTGGAAACACCATATATTTT.

This clone showed up just a few times. The chain combines TRBV6-1 with TRBJ1-2; D not certain. The V and J ends lost 4 bases and 1 base respectively, with 16 bases between them. CDR3 length: 16 amino acids. Looked up from germline, CDR1 is MNHNS and CDR2 is SASEGT. The CDR3: CASSGRPGSLNYGYTF. In DNA, the CDR3 is TGTGCCAGCAGTGGCCGTCCGGGGAGCCTTAACTATGGCTACACCTTC.

V usage is TRBV27 and J usage is TRBJ2-7, with D perhaps matching TRBD2 (5 bases). Germline CDR1 MNHEY, CDR2 SMNVEV (reference sequence). V shed 0 bases and J shed 4 bases, with 13 bases lying between them. The CDR3 sequence is 15 residues long. The CDR3: CASSLSLNGDYEQYF. The CDR3 DNA follows: TGTGCCAGCAGTTTATCGTTGAACGGGGATTACGAGCAGTACTTC.

The J gene is TRBJ2-1, the V gene TRBV7-6; TRBD2 might be the D (5 bases). V was trimmed by 4 bases and J by 6 bases, leaving 16 bases between them. The CDR3 length is 15 residues. Germline V gene sequence: CDR1 SGHVS, CDR2 FNYEAQ. The CDR3 coding sequence is TGTGCCAGCAGCTCTCGATCTGGAGGACTCAATGAGCAGTTCTTC. Amino acids: CASSSRSGGLNEQFF. Together with reference TRBV7-6 and TRBJ2-1, the CDR3 gives the full variable domain: GAGVSQSPRYKVTKRGQDVALRCDPISGHVSLYWYRQALGQGPEFLTYFNYEAQQDKSGLPNDRFSAERPEGSISTLTIQRTEQRDSAMYRCASSSRSGGLNEQFFGPGTRLTVL.

The rearrangement joins TRBV6-6 to TRBJ1-5, with TRBD1 identical over 8 bases. J lost 5 bases, V lost 0 bases, and 0 bases had no gene match. The length of the CDR3 is 14 residues. Germline CDR1 MNHNY, CDR2 SVGAGI (reference sequence). CDR3 nucleotide sequence: TGTGCCAGCAGTTACTCGGACAGGGATCAGCCCCAGCATTTT. Translated, it gives CASSYSDRDQPQHF.

This chain connects TRBV18 to TRBJ2-1, with TRBD1 identical over 8 bases. The CDR3 is 14 residues long. Germline CDR1 KGHSH, CDR2 LQKENI. V gave up 6 bases and J gave up 7 bases; unmatched junction bases: 8. The CDR3 loop is CASSEKDRVNEQFF. For the CDR3, the DNA is TGTGCCAGCTCGGAAAAGGACAGGGTAAATGAGCAGTTCTTC.

This clone was observed once. The chain combines TRBV15 with TRBJ2-2; 7 nucleotides line up with TRBD2. The CDR3 runs to 15 residues. Germline V lookup: CDR1 LNHNV, CDR2 YYDKDF (reference sequence). J gave up 5 bases and V 1 base, and 4 bases lay outside the gene matches. The CDR3 reads CATSRAGGITGELFF. The CDR3 DNA reads TGTGCCACCAGCAGAGCCGGGGGGATTACCGGGGAGCTGTTTTTT. Combining the CDR3 with reference TRBV15 and TRBJ2-2 gives the whole variable domain DAMVIQNPRYQVTQFGKPVTLSCSQTLNHNVMYWYQQKSSQAPKLLFHYYDKDFNNEADTPDNFQSRRPNTSFCFLDIRSPGLGDTAMYLCATSRAGGITGELFFGEGSRLTVL.

The V gene is TRBV7-6, the J gene TRBJ2-3; no reliable D call. CDR1 and CDR2 from the germline V gene are SGHVS and FNYEAQ. The V end was cut by 7 bases, the J end by 4 bases, with 12 bases between. The CDR3 sequence is 13 residues long. Written as DNA, the CDR3 is TGTGCCAGCACCGGAAGTGGATCAGATACGCAGTATTTT. Its protein product is CASTGSGSDTQYF.

The chain has TRBV11-2 and TRBJ1-1, with D tentatively TRBD1 (6 bases). V lost 3 bases to trimming and J lost 8 bases, with 19 bases between them. The CDR3 totals 15 residues. Germline values: CDR1 SGHAT, CDR2 FQNNGV. The CDR3 is CASSFLGQLVPEAFF. CDR3 nucleotide sequence: TGTGCCAGCAGCTTCCTCGGACAGCTTGTACCCGAAGCTTTCTTT.

The rearrangement links TRBV5-5 to TRBJ1-2; the D is unclear. CDR1 and CDR2 from the germline V gene are SGHKS and YYEKEE (reference sequence). CDR3 length equals 12 residues. The V end was cut by 6 bases, the J end by 6 bases, with 12 bases between. CDR3 bases: TGTGCCAGCAACCTGGCGGATGATGGCTACACCTTC. Protein: CASNLADDGYTF. The full variable domain, rest sourced from reference TRBV5-5 and TRBJ1-2, is DAGVTQSPTHLIKTRGQQVTLRCSPISGHKSVSWYQQVLGQGPQFIFQYYEKEERGRGNFPDRFSARQFPNYSSELNVNALLLGDSALYLCASNLADDGYTFGSGTRLTVV.

The chain is built from TRBV28 and TRBJ2-2, with 14 bases lining up with TRBD2. Trimming removed 5 bases from V and 1 base from J; junction bases left unmatched: 6. Germline V gene data show CDR1 as MDHEN and CDR2 as SYDVKM. The CDR3 is made up of 18 amino acids. As DNA, the CDR3 is TGTGCCAGCAGTGTGGGGACTAGCGGGAGCGAGAACACCGGGGAGCTGTTTTTT. It is translated as CASSVGTSGSENTGELFF.

The V gene is TRBV5-7, the J gene TRBJ2-5, with D uncertain. TRBV5-7 is an open reading frame, and its role is uncertain. V was trimmed by 4 bases and J by 5 bases, leaving 12 bases between them. The CDR3 consists of 13 residues. The CDR3 region has the DNA TGTGCCAGCAGCCCCGGTCATGGGGAGACCCAGTACTTC. Encoded protein: CASSPGHGETQYF.

The CDR3 bases are TGTGCCAGAAGCTGGAACCAAATCGTGGGCTACACCTTC. This gives the protein CARSWNQIVGYTF. The chain combines TRBV5-3 with TRBJ1-2; D is unresolved. TRBV5-3 is treated as an ORF (open reading frame) with a function not yet certain. Trimming cost V 3 bases and J 8 bases, with 14 bases left between them. This CDR3 contains 13 residues.

This clone was counted between two and nine times. The CDR3 reads CASSQWGTEAFF. The CDR3 DNA reads TGTGCCAGCAGCCAATGGGGTACTGAAGCTTTCTTT. V is TRBV4-2 and J is TRBJ1-1; D ambiguous. Trimming cost V 2 bases and J 5 bases, with 6 bases left between them. In germline, CDR1 is LGHNA, CDR2 YNFKEQ. This CDR3 region has 12 residues.

In its sample, this clone was seen many times. Other DNA sequences in the sample encode the same CDR3. The gene calls are TRBV13 and TRBJ2-3, with TRBD1 matching over 9 bases. Germline V gene lookup returns CDR1 PRHDT and CDR2 FYEKMQ (reference sequence). The CDR3 is 15 residues long. V trimming: 3 bases; J trimming: 1 base; junction bases outside the gene matches: 2. CDR3 nucleotide sequence: TGTGCCAGCAGCTTCCGGGACAGGGGCACAGATACGCAGTATTTT. Protein product: CASSFRDRGTDTQYF.

The chain couples TRBV29-1 to TRBJ2-5; D might be TRBD1 or TRBD2, each matching 5 bases. The CDR3 extends over 14 amino acids. Germline CDR1 and CDR2: SQVTM and ANQGSEA. V was trimmed by 3 bases and J by 2 bases, leaving 13 bases between them. CDR3 DNA sequence: TGCAGCGTTGACCGGGACGGCCAGCAAGAGACCCAGTACTTC. Translated: CSVDRDGQQETQYF.

This chain links TRBV25-1 with TRBJ1-1; 10 bases align to TRBD1. Germline V lookup: CDR1 MGHDK, CDR2 SYGVNS. The CDR3 contains 14 residues. V was clipped by 7 bases and J by 3 bases; unmatched bases: 5. The CDR3 sequence is CASTPTGGYTEAFF. The CDR3 DNA sequence: TGTGCCAGCACCCCGACAGGGGGCTACACTGAAGCTTTCTTT.

DNA of the CDR3: TGCGCCAGCAGTGAGTCGAGTGACAGGGGCGAGCAGTACTTC. This encodes CASSESSDRGEQYF. The rearrangement joins TRBV10-1 to TRBJ2-7; 8 nucleotides line up with TRBD1. The CDR3 spans 14 residues. Unmatched junction bases numbered 4, after V lost 0 bases and J lost 6 bases. Germline V CDR1 and CDR2: WNHNN, SYGVQD (reference sequence).

The chain couples TRBV2 to TRBJ1-1; 8 nucleotides agree with TRBD1. The CDR3 is 13 residues long. Germline lookup yields CDR1 SNHLY and CDR2 FYNNEI. Trimming took 11 bases from V and 1 from J; bases not matched to a gene: 6. The CDR3 DNA is TGTGCCGGAAGACAGGGGAGGAACACTGAAGCTTTCTTT. This encodes CAGRQGRNTEAFF.

This rearrangement joins TRBV2 to TRBJ2-5; 8 bases line up with TRBD1. Germline trimming cut 3 bases from V and 5 bases from J; bases unmatched to any gene: 8. CDR1 and CDR2 from the germline V gene are SNHLY and FYNNEI. The CDR3 has 15 residues. CDR3 in amino acids: CASSEAGGARETQYF. In nucleotides, the CDR3 is TGTGCCAGCAGTGAGGCAGGGGGCGCGCGGGAGACCCAGTACTTC.

The V gene is TRBV28, the J gene TRBJ1-2, with TRBD1 matching over 7 bases. V trimming: 5 bases; J trimming: 0 bases; junction bases outside the gene matches: 6. Germline assignment: CDR1 MDHEN and CDR2 SYDVKM. There are 15 residues in the CDR3. In DNA form, the CDR3 reads TGTGCCAGCAGTCAACCGGGACAGCCTAACTATGGCTACACCTTC. It codes for CASSQPGQPNYGYTF.

The CDR3 DNA reads TGCGCCAGCAGCCAAGAGAGGAACAGGGCGGGGTGGGAGACCCAGTACTTC. Translated: CASSQERNRAGWETQYF. The V call is TRBV4-1, the J call TRBJ2-5; D is tentatively TRBD1 or TRBD2 (6 bases each). CDR3 size: 17 residues. The ends were cut back, 0 bases at V and 5 bases at J, with 19 bases in the middle. CDR1 and CDR2 from the germline V gene are MGHRA and YSYEKL.

This chain uses TRBV5-1 with TRBJ2-1; D assignment may be TRBD1 or TRBD2 (5 bases each). The V end was cut by 0 bases, the J end by 1 base, with 11 bases between. The germline gives CDR1 SGHRS, CDR2 YFSETQ. This CDR3 region has 16 residues. CDR3 protein: CASSLVSGGSYNEQFF. The CDR3 DNA is TGCGCCAGCAGCTTGGTTAGTGGGGGTTCCTACAATGAGCAGTTCTTC. The full variable domain, with the rest looked up from reference TRBV5-1 and TRBJ2-1, is KAGVTQTPRYLIKTRGQQVTLSCSPISGHRSVSWYQQTPGQGLQFLFEYFSETQRNKGNFPGRFSGRQFSNSRSEMNVSTLELGDSALYLCASSLVSGGSYNEQFFGPGTRLTVL.

V and J are TRBV6-6 and TRBJ1-2; possibly TRBD1 for D (5 bases). Trimming pared 2 bases from V and 3 bases from J, leaving 13 bases between. The germline gives CDR1 MNHNY, CDR2 SVGAGI (reference sequence). The CDR3 contains 15 residues. As DNA, the CDR3 is TGTGCCAGCAGTTACGAAGAGACAGCTCACTATGGCTACACCTTC. Translating it yields CASSYEETAHYGYTF.

The rearrangement links TRBV30 to TRBJ1-2; D is uncertain. The CDR3 contains 12 residues. V gave up 5 bases and J gave up 12 bases, with 19 bases separating them. Germline V gives CDR1 GTSNPN, CDR2 SVGIG (reference sequence). The CDR3 DNA reads TGTGCCTGGGGCGCTTTAGCGCCACTAAACACCTTC. Residues: CAWGALAPLNTF. Full variable domain (rest looked up from reference TRBV30 and TRBJ1-2): SQTIHQWPATLVQPVGSPLSLECTVEGTSNPNLYWYRQAAGRGLQLLFYSVGIGQISSEVPQNLSASRPQDRQFILSSKKLLLSDSGFYLCAWGALAPLNTFGSGTRLTVV.

The V call is TRBV18, the J call TRBJ2-3; D call uncertain. Germline V gene data show CDR1 as KGHSH and CDR2 as LQKENI. The CDR3 sequence is 14 residues long. Trimming left V 2 bases short and J 1 base short, with 7 bases between. Here the CDR3 reads CASSPATRTDTQYF. The CDR3, as DNA: TGTGCCAGCTCACCAGCTACCCGCACAGATACGCAGTATTTT. The entire variable domain, with the rest obtained from reference TRBV18 and TRBJ2-3, is as follows: NAGVMQNPRHLVRRRGQEARLRCSPMKGHSHVYWYRQLPEEGLKFMVYLQKENIIDESGMPKERFSAEFPKEGPSILRIQQVVRGDSAAYFCASSPATRTDTQYFGPGTRLTVL.

The V call is TRBV27, the J call TRBJ2-1; weak D call: TRBD2 (5 bases). The V gene's germline CDR1 is MNHEY and CDR2 SMNVEV (reference sequence). V lost 5 bases to trimming and J lost 7 bases, with 9 bases between them. The CDR3 runs to 12 residues. CDR3 sequence (DNA): TGTGCCAGCAGTAACTGGGAGAATGAGCAGTTCTTC. It specifies CASSNWENEQFF.

The chain couples TRBV7-6 to TRBJ2-7, with a tentative D call TRBD2 (5 bases). The V end was cut by 0 bases, the J end by 2 bases, with 8 bases between. The CDR3 has 14 amino acids. Germline loops: CDR1 SGHVS, CDR2 FNYEAQ. This chain's CDR3 is CASSLAGVAYEQYF. The CDR3 nucleotides are TGTGCCAGCAGCTTAGCGGGAGTCGCCTACGAGCAGTACTTC.

The gene calls are TRBV9 and TRBJ1-2, with TRBD1 matching over 10 bases. V lost 3 bases, J lost 2 bases, and 4 bases stayed unmatched. This CDR3 is 15 amino acids long. Germline CDR1 SGDLS, CDR2 YYNGEE. The CDR3 DNA reads as TGTGCCAGCAGCGCTAGACAGGGGGCAAACTATGGCTACACCTTC. Amino acid sequence: CASSARQGANYGYTF. The whole variable domain, remainder taken from reference TRBV9 and TRBJ1-2, is DSGVTQTPKHLITATGQRVTLRCSPRSGDLSVYWYQQSLDQGLQFLIQYYNGEERAKGNILERFSAQQFPDLHSELNLSSLELGDSALYFCASSARQGANYGYTFGSGTRLTVV.